The entry that follows covers one TCR beta chain sequence. This sample stems from a study of radiation and T cells in renal cell carcinoma. The method was immunoSEQ multiplex PCR; TCRdb's version includes in-frame clones alone and lacks a portion of them. In the table there are some 130,000 clones, about 81% of which are singletons. Trimming cost V 5 bases and J 3 bases; bases outside gene matches: 1. CDR3 length: 14 amino acids. From germline, CDR1 is LNHDA and CDR2 SQIVND (reference sequence). Sample time point: blood 2 weeks post-SBRT. Treatment defined: 15 Gy SBRT to primary tumor, nephrectomy 4 weeks later. This renal cell carcinoma was of the clear cell type.

This sequence joins TRBV19 and TRBJ1-6; 7 bases align to TRBD1. The material sequenced was blood, taken from a patient whose treatment included radiotherapy and nephrectomy. The clonotype comes from a woman aged 55-69 years with renal cell carcinoma. The CDR3 region has the DNA TGTGCCAGTAGTTACAGGGGCTATAATTCACCCCTCCACTTT. This translates into CASSYRGYNSPLHF.